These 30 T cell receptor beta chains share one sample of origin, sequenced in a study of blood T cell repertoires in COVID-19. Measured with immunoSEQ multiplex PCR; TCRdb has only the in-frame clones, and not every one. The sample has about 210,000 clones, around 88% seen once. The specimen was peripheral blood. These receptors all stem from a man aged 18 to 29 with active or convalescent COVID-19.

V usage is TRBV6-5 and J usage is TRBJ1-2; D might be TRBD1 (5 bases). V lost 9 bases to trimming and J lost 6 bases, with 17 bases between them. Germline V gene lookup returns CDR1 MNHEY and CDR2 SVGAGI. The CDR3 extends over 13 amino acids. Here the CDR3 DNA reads TGTGCCAGTACAATGGACAAGGTCCATGGCTACACCTTC. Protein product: CASTMDKVHGYTF.

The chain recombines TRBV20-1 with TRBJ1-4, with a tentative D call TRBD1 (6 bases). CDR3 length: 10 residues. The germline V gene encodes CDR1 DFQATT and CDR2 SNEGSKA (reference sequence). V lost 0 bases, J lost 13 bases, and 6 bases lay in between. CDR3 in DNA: TGCAGTGCTAGAGAAGGGGGACTGTTTTTT. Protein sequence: CSAREGGLFF.

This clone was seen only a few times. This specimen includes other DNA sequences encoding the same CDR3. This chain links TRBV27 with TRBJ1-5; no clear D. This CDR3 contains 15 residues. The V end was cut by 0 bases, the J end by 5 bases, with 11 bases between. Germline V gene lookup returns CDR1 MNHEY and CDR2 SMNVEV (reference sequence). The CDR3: CASSLSRGSDQPQHF. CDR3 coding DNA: TGTGCCAGCAGTTTATCCCGGGGTTCGGATCAGCCCCAGCATTTT.

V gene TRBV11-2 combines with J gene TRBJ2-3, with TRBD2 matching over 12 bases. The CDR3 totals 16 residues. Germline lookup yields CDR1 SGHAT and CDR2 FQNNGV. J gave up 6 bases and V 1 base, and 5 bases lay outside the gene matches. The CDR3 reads CASSLVVTSGSDTQYF. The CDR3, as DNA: TGTGCCAGCAGCTTAGTAGTGACTAGCGGGAGTGATACGCAGTATTTT.

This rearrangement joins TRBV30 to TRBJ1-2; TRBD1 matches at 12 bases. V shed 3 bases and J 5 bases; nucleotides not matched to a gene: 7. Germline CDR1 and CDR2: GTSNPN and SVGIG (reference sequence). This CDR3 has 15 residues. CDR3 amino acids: CAWSPGTGGGYGYTF. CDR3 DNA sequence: TGTGCCTGGAGCCCAGGGACAGGGGGCGGTTATGGCTACACCTTC.

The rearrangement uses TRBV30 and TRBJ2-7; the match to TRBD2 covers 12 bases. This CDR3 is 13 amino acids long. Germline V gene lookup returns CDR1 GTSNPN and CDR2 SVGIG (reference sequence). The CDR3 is CAYTSGRSYEQYF. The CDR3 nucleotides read TGTGCGTATACTAGCGGGAGGTCCTACGAGCAGTACTTC. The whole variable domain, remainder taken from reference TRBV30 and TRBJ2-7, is SQTIHQWPATLVQPVGSPLSLECTVEGTSNPNLYWYRQAAGRGLQLLFYSVGIGQISSEVPQNLSASRPQDRQFILSSKKLLLSDSGFYLCAYTSGRSYEQYFGPGTRLTVT.

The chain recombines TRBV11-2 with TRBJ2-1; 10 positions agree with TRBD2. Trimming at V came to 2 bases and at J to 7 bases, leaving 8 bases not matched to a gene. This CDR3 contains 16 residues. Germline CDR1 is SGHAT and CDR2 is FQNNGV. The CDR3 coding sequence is TGTGCCAGCAGCTTACTCAGCGGGAGGGCCGGGAATGAGCAGTTCTTC. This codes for CASSLLSGRAGNEQFF.

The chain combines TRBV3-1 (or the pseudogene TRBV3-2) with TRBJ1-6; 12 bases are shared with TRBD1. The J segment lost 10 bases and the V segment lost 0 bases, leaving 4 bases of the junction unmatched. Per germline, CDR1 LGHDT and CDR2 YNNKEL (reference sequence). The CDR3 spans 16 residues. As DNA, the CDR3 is TGTGCCAGCAGCCAAGATCTGGGACAGGGGGCCTCACCCCTCCACTTT. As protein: CASSQDLGQGASPLHF.

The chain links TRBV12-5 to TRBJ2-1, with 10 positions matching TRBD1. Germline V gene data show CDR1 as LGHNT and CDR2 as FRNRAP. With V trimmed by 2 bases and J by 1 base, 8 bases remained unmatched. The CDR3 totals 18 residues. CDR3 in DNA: TGTGCTAGTGGTTTGATCGGTCGGACAGGGGGATCCTACAATGAGCAGTTCTTC. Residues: CASGLIGRTGGSYNEQFF.

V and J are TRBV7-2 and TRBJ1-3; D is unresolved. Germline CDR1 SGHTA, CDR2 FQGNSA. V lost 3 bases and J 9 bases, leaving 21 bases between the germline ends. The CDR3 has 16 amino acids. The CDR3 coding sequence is TGTGCCAGCAGCTTCCCATTAACCGGGAGGCCAGGCACCATATATTTT. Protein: CASSFPLTGRPGTIYF.

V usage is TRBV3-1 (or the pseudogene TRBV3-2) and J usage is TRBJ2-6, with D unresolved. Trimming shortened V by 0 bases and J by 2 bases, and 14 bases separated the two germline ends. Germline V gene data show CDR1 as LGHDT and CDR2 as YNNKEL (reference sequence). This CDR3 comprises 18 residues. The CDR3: CASSQDRFTFAGANVLTF. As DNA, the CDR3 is TGTGCCAGCAGCCAAGATCGGTTCACGTTCGCTGGGGCCAACGTCCTGACTTTC.

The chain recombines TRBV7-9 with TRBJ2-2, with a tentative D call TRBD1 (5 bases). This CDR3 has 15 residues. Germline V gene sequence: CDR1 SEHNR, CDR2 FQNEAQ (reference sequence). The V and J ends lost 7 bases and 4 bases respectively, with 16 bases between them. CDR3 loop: CASTPQGRITGELFF. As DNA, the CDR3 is TGTGCCAGCACCCCGCAGGGTCGAATCACCGGGGAGCTGTTTTTT.

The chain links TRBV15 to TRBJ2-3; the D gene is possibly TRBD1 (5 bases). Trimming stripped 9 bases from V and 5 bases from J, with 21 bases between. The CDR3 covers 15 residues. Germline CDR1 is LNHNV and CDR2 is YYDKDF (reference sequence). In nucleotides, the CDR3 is TGTGCCACTCAGACAGTAGTGGGGCTCGGAGATACGCAGTATTTT. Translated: CATQTVVGLGDTQYF.

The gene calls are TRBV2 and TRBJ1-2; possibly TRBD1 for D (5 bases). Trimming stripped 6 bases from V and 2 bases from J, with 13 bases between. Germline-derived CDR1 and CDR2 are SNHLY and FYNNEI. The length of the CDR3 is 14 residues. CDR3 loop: CASSRWGGNYGYTF. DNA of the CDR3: TGTGCCAGCAGCCGATGGGGGGGGAACTATGGCTACACCTTC.

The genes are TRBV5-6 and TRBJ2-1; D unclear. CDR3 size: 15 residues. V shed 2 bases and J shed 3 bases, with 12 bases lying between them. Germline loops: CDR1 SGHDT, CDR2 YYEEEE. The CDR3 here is CASSFSASFYNEQFF. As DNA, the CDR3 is TGTGCCAGCAGCTTTTCGGCTAGTTTCTACAATGAGCAGTTCTTC.

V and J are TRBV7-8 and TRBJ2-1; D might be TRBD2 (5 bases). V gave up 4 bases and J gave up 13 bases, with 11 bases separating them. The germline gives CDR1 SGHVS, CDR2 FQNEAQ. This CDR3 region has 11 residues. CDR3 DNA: TGTGCCAGCAGCTCTCTAGCTCATCAGTTCTTC. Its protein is CASSSLAHQFF. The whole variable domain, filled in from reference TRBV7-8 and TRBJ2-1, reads GAGVSQSPRYKVAKRGQDVALRCDPISGHVSLFWYQQALGQGPEFLTYFQNEAQLDKSGLPSDRFFAERPEGSVSTLKIQRTQQEDSAVYLCASSSLAHQFFGPGTRLTVL.

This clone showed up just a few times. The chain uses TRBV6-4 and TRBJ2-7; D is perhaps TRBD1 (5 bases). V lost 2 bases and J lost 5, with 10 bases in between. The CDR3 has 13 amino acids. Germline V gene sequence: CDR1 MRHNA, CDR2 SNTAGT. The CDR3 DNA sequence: TGTGCCAGCAGTGACGGGGCGTGGAACGAGCAGTACTTC. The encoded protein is CASSDGAWNEQYF.

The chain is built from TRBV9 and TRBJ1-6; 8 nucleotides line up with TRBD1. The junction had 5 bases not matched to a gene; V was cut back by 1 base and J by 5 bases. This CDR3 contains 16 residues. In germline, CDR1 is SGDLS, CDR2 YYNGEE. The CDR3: CASSVTGTGHNSPLHF. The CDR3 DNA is TGTGCCAGCAGCGTAACCGGGACAGGCCATAATTCACCCCTCCACTTT.

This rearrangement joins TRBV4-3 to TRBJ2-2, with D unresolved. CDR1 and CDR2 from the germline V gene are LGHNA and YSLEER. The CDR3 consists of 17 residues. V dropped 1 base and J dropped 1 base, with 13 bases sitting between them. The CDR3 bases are TGCGCCAGCAGCCAAGCCGCGGTGATGGGGAACACCGGGGAGCTGTTTTTT. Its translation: CASSQAAVMGNTGELFF.

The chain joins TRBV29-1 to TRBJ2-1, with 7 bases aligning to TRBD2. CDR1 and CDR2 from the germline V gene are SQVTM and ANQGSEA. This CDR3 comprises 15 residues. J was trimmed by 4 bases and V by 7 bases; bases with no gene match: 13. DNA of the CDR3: TGCAGCGCCTTAGTTCTAGCGGACATGTACAATGAGCAGTTCTTC. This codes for CSALVLADMYNEQFF.

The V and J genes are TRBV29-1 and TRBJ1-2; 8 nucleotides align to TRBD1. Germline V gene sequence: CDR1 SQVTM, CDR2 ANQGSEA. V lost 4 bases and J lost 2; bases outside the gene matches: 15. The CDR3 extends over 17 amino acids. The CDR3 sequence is CSVGEVGQGARNYGYTF. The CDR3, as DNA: TGCAGCGTTGGAGAGGTTGGGCAGGGGGCACGAAACTATGGCTACACCTTC.

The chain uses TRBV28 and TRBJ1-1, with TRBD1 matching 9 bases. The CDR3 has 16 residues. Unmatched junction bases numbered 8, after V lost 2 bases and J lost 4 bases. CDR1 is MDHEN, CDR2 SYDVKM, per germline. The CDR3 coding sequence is TGTGCCAGCAGTTTACCCCTGCTGACAGGGGGCACTGAAGCTTTCTTT. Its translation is CASSLPLLTGGTEAFF. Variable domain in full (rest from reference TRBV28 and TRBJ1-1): DVKVTQSSRYLVKRTGEKVFLECVQDMDHENMFWYRQDPGLGLRLIYFSYDVKMKEKGDIPEGYSVSREKKERFSLILESASTNQTSMYLCASSLPLLTGGTEAFFGQGTRLTVV.

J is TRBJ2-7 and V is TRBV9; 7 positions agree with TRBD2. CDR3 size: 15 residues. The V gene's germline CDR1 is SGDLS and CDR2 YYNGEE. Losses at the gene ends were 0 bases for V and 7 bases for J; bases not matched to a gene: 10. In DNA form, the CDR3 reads TGTGCCAGCAGCGTAGGGGCTAGCGGACTAGAAGAGCAGTACTTC. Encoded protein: CASSVGASGLEEQYF.

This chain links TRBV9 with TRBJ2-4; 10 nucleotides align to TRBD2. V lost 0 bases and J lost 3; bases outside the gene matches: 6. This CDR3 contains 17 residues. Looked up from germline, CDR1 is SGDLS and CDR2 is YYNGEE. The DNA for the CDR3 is TGTGCCAGCAGCGTAGACGGGCTAGCGGGAGTCAAAAACATTCAGTACTTC. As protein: CASSVDGLAGVKNIQYF.

DNA for the CDR3: TGTGCCAGCAGCCAACCGGGAGCGACGCAGTATTTT. Its translation: CASSQPGATQYF. The V and J genes are TRBV4-2 and TRBJ2-3, with a tentative D call TRBD2 (6 bases). Trimming took off 2 bases at V and 9 bases at J, with 9 bases between the two ends. The CDR3 has 12 amino acids. In germline, CDR1 is LGHNA, CDR2 YNFKEQ.

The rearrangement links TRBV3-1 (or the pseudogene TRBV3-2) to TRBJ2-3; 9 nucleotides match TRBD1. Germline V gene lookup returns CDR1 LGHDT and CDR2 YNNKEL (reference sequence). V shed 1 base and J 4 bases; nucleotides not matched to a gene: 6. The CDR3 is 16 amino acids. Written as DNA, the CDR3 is TGTGCCAGCAGCCAAGGGTTCGGACAGGGGTCAGATACGCAGTATTTT. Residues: CASSQGFGQGSDTQYF.

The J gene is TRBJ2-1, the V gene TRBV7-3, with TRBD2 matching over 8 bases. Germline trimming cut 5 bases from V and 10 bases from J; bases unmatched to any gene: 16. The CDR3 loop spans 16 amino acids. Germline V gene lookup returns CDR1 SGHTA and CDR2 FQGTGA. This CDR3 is CASSHTSGRGNSEQFF. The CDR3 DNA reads TGTGCCAGCAGCCACACTAGCGGCCGGGGCAATTCGGAGCAGTTCTTC.

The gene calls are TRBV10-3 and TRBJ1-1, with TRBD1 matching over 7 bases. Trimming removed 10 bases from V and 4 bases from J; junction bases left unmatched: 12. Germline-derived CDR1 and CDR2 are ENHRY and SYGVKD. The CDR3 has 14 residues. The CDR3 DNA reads TGTGCCACCAGGGGGGAGGGGGACGGCACTGAAGCTTTCTTT. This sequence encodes CATRGEGDGTEAFF.

CDR3 DNA sequence: TGTGCCACCAGTGACCCTAGCGGGAGAGGGTTCGACGAGCAGTACTTC. It yields the protein CATSDPSGRGFDEQYF. The chain is built from TRBV24-1 and TRBJ2-7, with 10 bases identical to TRBD2. With V trimmed by 4 bases and J by 5 bases, 10 bases remained unmatched. This CDR3 contains 16 residues. From germline, CDR1 is KGHDR and CDR2 SFDVKD.

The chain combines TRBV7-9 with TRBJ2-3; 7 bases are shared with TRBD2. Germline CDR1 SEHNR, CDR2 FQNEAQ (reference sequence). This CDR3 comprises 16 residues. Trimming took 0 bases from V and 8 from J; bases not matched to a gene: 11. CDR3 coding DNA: TGTGCCAGCAGCTTAGCCGGGGGAGGGCCTCGAAGTACGCAGTATTTT. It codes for CASSLAGGGPRSTQYF.